These T cell receptor beta chains were read from a single sample in a study of shared clonotypes between healthy human individuals. The method was immunoSEQ multiplex PCR; TCRdb's version includes in-frame clones alone and lacks a portion of them. The sample holds 1.6 million or so clones, around 98.5% seen once. Sequencing was performed on naive CD4+ T cells sorted from blood. The receptors come from a man in his thirties or forties in good health. CDR3s include the opening cysteine and the closing phenylalanine or tryptophan. Each record gives: V gene, CDR3 protein.

V gene: TRBV28
CDR3 protein: CASSSGLQETQYF

V gene: TRBV2
CDR3 protein: CASRGDGNTEAFF

V gene: TRBV18
CDR3 protein: CASRKDRVNEQFF

V gene: TRBV19
CDR3 protein: CASKERFSYNEQFF

V gene: TRBV18
CDR3 protein: CASSRGTGGNQPQHF

V gene: TRBV14
CDR3 protein: CASTRDRGRGNYTF

V gene: TRBV30
CDR3 protein: CAWSFTPPGLLNTGELFF

V gene: TRBV11-3
CDR3 protein: CASSFRHPTEAFF

V gene: TRBV2
CDR3 protein: CASSEDRGQDTQYF

V gene: TRBV7-9
CDR3 protein: CASSPRVGNEKLFF

V gene: TRBV11-2
CDR3 protein: CASSIDREGTQYF

V gene: TRBV11-2
CDR3 protein: CASSSGGETQYF

V gene: TRBV2
CDR3 protein: CASRTYEQYF

V gene: TRBV10-1
CDR3 protein: CASSEGGVIGELFF

V gene: TRBV5-4
CDR3 protein: CASSLDSQTYEQYF

V gene: TRBV10-2
CDR3 protein: CASSGTGGGTGELFF

V gene: TRBV25-1
CDR3 protein: CASRETSGTDTQYF

V gene: TRBV18
CDR3 protein: CASSPIPGSYEQYF

V gene: TRBV5-1
CDR3 protein: CASSPDRATNEKLFF

V gene: TRBV7-9
CDR3 protein: CASSFPGITSYEQFF

V gene: TRBV4-3
CDR3 protein: CASSHLTGQGVGANVLTF

V gene: TRBV2
CDR3 protein: CASRASRGGQDPGNGYTF

V gene: TRBV7-9
CDR3 protein: CASSPRDTEAFF

V gene: TRBV12-2
CDR3 protein: CASRHSYRLNTEAFF

V gene: TRBV5-1
CDR3 protein: CASRVQGGETQYF

V gene: TRBV27
CDR3 protein: CASSFSGVSQPQHF

V gene: TRBV2
CDR3 protein: CASSPTGVAYNEQFF

V gene: TRBV29-1
CDR3 protein: CSVVGVLKTQYF

V gene: TRBV14
CDR3 protein: CASSPRQGPYEQYF

V gene: TRBV27
CDR3 protein: CASSYVPGGADNEQFF

V gene: TRBV28
CDR3 protein: CASRDSGRDYEQYF

V gene: TRBV7-6
CDR3 protein: CASSLLGRDTGELFF

V gene: TRBV27
CDR3 protein: CASSSDAVGGYTF

V gene: TRBV5-4
CDR3 protein: CASSLGSPYGYTF

V gene: TRBV30
CDR3 protein: CAWSDTYEQYF

V gene: TRBV7-9
CDR3 protein: CASSGITMNTEAFF

V gene: TRBV18
CDR3 protein: CASSPASSYNEQFF

V gene: TRBV9
CDR3 protein: CASSVVVGTLTGELFF

V gene: TRBV27
CDR3 protein: CATLASGRDNEQFF

V gene: TRBV30
CDR3 protein: CAWSKQGFGNQPQHF

V gene: TRBV27
CDR3 protein: CASSLSKFGQPQHF

V gene: TRBV19
CDR3 protein: CASSPGTGGNEQYF

V gene: TRBV5-1
CDR3 protein: CASSLAGTGLGEQYF

V gene: TRBV5-1
CDR3 protein: CASSLEGGTDTQYF

V gene: TRBV5-4
CDR3 protein: CASSLEATNTQYF

V gene: TRBV7-9
CDR3 protein: CASSLGQKYEQYF

V gene: TRBV5-1
CDR3 protein: CASSSEFGRAGNEQFF

V gene: TRBV19
CDR3 protein: CASSIRQGPNEQFF

V gene: TRBV18
CDR3 protein: CASSPLPPRAGELFF

V gene: TRBV7-6
CDR3 protein: CASSFSGSGYEQFF

V gene: TRBV18
CDR3 protein: CASSPKLGLAGDNSYEQYF

V gene: TRBV6-5
CDR3 protein: CASSRTAENTEAFF

V gene: TRBV7-8
CDR3 protein: CASSLGRRGSHGYTF

V gene: TRBV7-6
CDR3 protein: CASSLRLGQPYEQYF

V gene: TRBV30
CDR3 protein: CAWSVLMDSYTGELFF

V gene: TRBV4-3
CDR3 protein: CASSQEFMDRRSGELFF

V gene: TRBV6-6
CDR3 protein: CASSPRLAGAYEQYF

V gene: TRBV5-4
CDR3 protein: CASSFPGTGWGYTF

V gene: TRBV5-1
CDR3 protein: CASSTRTGGRKTQYF

V gene: TRBV6-1
CDR3 protein: CASSELRMNTEAFF